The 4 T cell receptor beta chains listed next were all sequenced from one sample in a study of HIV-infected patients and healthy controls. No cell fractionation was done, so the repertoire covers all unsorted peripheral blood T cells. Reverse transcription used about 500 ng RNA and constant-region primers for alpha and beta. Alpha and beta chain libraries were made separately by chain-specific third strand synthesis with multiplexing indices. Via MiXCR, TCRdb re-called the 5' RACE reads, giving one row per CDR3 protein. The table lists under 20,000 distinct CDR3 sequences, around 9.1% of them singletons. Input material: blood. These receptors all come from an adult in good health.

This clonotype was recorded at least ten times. The DNA of the CDR3 is TGTGCCATCAGTGCGGCTGATATCTCCTACAATGAGCAGTTCTTC. It specifies CAISAADISYNEQFF. This rearrangement joins TRBV10-3 to TRBJ2-1; D is undetermined. The germline V and J ends were trimmed by 4 bases and 0 bases, with 10 bases remaining between them. There are 15 residues in the CDR3. Per germline, CDR1 ENHRY and CDR2 SYGVKD.

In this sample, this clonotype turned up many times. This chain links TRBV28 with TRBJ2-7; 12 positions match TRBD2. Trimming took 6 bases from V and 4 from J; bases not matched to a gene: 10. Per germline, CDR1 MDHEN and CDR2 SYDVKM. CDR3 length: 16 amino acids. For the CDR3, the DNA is TGTGCCAGCAGACAACTAGCGGGAGGCCGTCGGTACGAGCAGTACTTC. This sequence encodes CASRQLAGGRRYEQYF.

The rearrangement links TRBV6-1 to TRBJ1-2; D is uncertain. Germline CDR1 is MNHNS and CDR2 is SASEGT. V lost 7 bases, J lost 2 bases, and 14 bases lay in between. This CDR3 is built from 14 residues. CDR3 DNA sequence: TGTGCCAGCATTCCGCCAGGACGGAACTATGGCTACACCTTC. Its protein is CASIPPGRNYGYTF.

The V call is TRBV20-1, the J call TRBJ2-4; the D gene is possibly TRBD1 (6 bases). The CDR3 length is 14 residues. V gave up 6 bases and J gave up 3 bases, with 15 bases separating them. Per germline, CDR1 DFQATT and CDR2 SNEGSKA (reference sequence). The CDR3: CSARRTAFKNIQYF. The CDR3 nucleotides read TGCAGTGCCCGACGGACAGCATTCAAAAACATTCAGTACTTC.